This TCR beta chain was found in a study of cytomegalovirus exposure and HLA in healthy donors. The CDR3 has 14 amino acids. Germline V gene data show CDR1 as MGHDK and CDR2 as SYGVNS. The V gene end was trimmed by 6 bases and the J gene end by 6 bases; junction bases not matched to a gene: 10. Primers: 60 Vbeta forward and 13 Jbeta reverse. Generated by immunoSEQ multiplex PCR, the TCRdb table keeps only in-frame clones and is missing some. Recorded for this sample: 50,000 to 80,000 clones. Study-wide results and limits: TCR beta chains numbering 164 were designated cytomegalovirus-associated.

In the case of this clone: Its antigen is still unknown.

Input material: PBMCs. This sequence was found in a woman younger than 30 in good health and CMV-seronegative. V gene TRBV25-1 combines with J gene TRBJ2-7, with TRBD1 matching 8 bases. This CDR3 reads CASRTGEPSGEQYF. The CDR3 DNA follows: TGTGCCAGCAGGACAGGGGAACCTTCCGGCGAGCAGTACTTC.